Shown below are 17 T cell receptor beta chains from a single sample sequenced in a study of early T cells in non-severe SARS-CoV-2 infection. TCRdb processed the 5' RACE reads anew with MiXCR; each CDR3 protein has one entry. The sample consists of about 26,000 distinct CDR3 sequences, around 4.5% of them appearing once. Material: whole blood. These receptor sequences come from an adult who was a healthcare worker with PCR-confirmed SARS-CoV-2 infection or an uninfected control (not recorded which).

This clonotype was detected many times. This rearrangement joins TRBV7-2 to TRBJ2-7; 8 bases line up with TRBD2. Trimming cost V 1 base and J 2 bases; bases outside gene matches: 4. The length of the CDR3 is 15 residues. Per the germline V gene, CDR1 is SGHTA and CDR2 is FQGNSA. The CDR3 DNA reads TGTGCCAGCAGCTTAGACCCGGGACTAGCCTACGAGCAGTACTTC. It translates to CASSLDPGLAYEQYF.

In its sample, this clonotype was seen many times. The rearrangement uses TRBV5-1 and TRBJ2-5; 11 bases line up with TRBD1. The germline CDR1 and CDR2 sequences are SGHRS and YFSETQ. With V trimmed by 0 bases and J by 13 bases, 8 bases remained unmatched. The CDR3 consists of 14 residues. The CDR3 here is CASSLEGQGARPYF. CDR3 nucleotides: TGCGCCAGCAGCTTGGAAGGACAGGGGGCCCGTCCGTACTTC.

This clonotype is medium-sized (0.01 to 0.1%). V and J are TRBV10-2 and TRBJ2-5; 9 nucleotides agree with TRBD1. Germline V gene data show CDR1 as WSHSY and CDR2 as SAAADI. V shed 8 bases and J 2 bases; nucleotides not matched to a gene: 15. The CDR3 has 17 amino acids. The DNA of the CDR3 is TGCGCCAGCGGGAGGGACAGGGTCCCCCGCGCTCAAGAGACCCAGTACTTC. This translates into CASGRDRVPRAQETQYF.

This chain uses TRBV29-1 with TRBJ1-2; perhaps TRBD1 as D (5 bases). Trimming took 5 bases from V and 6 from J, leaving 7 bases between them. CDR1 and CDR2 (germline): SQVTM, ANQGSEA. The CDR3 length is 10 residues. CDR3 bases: TGCAGCGTTAAAGGGGATGGCTACACCTTC. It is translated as CSVKGDGYTF.

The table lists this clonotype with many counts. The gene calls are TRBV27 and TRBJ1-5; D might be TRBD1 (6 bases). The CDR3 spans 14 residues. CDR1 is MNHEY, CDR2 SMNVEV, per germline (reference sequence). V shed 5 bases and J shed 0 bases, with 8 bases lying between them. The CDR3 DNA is TGTGCCAGCAGTCCGGACAGTAGCAATCAGCCCCAGCATTTT. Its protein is CASSPDSSNQPQHF.

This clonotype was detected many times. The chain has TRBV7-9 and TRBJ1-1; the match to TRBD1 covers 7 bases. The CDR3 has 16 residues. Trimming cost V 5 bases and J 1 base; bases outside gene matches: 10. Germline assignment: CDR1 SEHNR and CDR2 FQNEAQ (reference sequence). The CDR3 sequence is CASSPLRGGRNTEAFF. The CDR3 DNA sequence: TGTGCCAGCAGCCCCCTCAGGGGGGGCCGGAACACTGAAGCTTTCTTT.

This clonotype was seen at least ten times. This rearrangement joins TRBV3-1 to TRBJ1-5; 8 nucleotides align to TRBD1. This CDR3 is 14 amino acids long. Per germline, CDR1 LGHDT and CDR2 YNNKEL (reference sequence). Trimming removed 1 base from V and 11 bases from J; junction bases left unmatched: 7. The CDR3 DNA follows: TGTGCCAGCAGCCAAGGGACAGGGCCGAGGACCCAGCATTTT. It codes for CASSQGTGPRTQHF. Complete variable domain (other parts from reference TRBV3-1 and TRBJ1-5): DTAVSQTPKYLVTQMGNDKSIKCEQNLGHDTMYWYKQDSKKFLKIMFSYNNKELIINETVPNRFSPKSPDKAHLNLHINSLELGDSAVYFCASSQGTGPRTQHFGDGTRLSIL.

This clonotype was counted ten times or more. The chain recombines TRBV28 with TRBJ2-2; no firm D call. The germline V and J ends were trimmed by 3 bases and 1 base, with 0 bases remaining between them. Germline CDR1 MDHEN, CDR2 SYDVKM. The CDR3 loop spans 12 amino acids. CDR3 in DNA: TGTGCCAGCAGTTTGAACACCGGGGAGCTGTTTTTT. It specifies CASSLNTGELFF.

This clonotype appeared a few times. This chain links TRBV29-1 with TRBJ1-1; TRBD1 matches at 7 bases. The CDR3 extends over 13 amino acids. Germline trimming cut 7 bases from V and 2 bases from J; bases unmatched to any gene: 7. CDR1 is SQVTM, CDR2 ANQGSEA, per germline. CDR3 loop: CSAGDSANTEAFF. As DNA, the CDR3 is TGCAGCGCCGGGGACAGTGCTAACACTGAAGCTTTCTTT.

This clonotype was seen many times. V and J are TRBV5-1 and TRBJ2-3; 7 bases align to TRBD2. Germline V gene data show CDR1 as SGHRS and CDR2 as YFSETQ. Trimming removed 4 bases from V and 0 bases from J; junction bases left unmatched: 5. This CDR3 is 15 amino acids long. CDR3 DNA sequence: TGCGCCAGCAGCGTAACTAGCGTGAGCACAGATACGCAGTATTTT. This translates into CASSVTSVSTDTQYF.

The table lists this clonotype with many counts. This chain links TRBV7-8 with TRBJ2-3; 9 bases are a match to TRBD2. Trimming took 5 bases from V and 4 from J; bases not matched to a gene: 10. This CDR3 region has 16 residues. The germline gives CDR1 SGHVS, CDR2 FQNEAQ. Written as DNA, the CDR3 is TGTGCCAGCAGCATGCTAAGCGGGGGGTTTGCAGATACGCAGTATTTT. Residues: CASSMLSGGFADTQYF.

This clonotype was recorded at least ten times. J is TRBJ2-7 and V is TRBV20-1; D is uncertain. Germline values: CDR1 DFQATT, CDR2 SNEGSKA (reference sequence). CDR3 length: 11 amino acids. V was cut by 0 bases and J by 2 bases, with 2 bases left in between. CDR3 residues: CSARDPYEQYF. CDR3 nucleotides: TGCAGTGCTAGAGACCCCTACGAGCAGTACTTC.

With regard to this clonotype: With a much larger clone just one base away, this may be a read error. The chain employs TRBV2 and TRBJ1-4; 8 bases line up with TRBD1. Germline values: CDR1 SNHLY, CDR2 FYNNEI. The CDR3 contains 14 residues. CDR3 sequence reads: CAGSDDRGDEKLFF. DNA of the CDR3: TGTGCCGGCAGCGATGACAGGGGTGACGAAAAACTGTTTTTT.

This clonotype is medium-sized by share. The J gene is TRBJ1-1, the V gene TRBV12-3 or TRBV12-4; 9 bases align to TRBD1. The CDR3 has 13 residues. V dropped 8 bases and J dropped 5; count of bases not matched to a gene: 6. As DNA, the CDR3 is TGTGCCAGCGGAGACAGGGGGGTGACTGAAGCTTTCTTT. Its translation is CASGDRGVTEAFF.

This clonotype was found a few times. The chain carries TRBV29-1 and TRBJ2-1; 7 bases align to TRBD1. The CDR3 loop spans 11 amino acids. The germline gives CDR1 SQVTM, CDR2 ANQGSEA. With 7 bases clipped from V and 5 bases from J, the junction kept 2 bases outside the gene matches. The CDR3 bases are TGCAGCGCGACAGGGAACAATGAGCAGTTCTTC. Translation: CSATGNNEQFF.

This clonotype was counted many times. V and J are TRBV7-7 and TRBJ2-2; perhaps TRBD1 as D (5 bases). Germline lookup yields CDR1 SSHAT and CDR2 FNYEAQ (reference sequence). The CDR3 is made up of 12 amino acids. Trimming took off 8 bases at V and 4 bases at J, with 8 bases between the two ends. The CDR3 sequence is CASSGRTGELFF. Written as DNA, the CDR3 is TGTGCCAGCTCAGGGCGCACCGGGGAGCTGTTTTTT.

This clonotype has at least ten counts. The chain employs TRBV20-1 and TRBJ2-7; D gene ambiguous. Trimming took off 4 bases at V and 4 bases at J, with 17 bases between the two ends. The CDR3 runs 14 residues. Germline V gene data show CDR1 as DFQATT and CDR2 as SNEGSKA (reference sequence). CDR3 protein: CSAISSWSNYEQYF. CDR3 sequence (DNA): TGCAGTGCTATAAGTAGTTGGAGTAATTACGAGCAGTACTTC.